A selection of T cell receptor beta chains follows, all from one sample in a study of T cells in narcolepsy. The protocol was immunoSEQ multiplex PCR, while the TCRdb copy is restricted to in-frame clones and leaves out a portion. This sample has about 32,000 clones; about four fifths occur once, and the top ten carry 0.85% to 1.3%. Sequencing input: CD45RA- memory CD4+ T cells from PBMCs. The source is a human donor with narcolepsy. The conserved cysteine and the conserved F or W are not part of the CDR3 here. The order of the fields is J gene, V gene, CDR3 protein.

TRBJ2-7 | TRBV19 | ASSITRGYEQY
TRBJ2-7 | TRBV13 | ASSFRVGNYEQY
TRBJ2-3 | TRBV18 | ANKGEADTQY
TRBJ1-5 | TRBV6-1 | ASTTGTAVNQPQH
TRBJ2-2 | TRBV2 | ATGEGAV
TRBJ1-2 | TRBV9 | ASSADPNYGYT
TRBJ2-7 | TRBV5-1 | ASSLSGQGLHEQY
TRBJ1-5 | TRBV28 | ASSLLGGNQPQH
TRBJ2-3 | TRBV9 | ASSVVATSTDTQY
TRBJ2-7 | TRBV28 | ASSLWRSTTYEQY
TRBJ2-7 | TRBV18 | ASSPTTGPHEQY